By share, the clone carrying this TCR beta chain counts as medium-sized. Its antigen is as yet unknown. Scientists recovered RNA and DNA together from about 21-30 mg of unsorted bulk tissue. Without exception, tumor samples held over 75% viable tumor cells. The source of the sample is a study of tumor-infiltrating lymphocytes in primary liver carcinoma. Points from the study as a whole: Blood fell significantly below tumors in its top-250-clone fraction (p = 0.039).

The ends lost 6 bases at V and 8 bases at J; junction bases unmatched: 6. CDR3 length: 12 amino acids. Total RNA (roughly 540 ng) served as template for TCR beta cDNA synthesis primed by a constant-region primer. Library construction for TCR beta comprised three nested multiplex PCR rounds performed with slightly modified ARM-PCR. Primers for the first two PCR rounds were TRBV1-TRBV30 forward primers and a C-beta reverse primer (about 9 cycles per round). MiXCR was run by TCRdb on the multiplex PCR reads, yielding one entry per CDR3 protein. The sample contains some 21,000 distinct CDR3 sequences, about 75% of which appear only once.

What was sequenced was liver tumor tissue from sampling region 1. Regarding subset: tumor region T1, superior pole. The TCR was taken from a woman aged 25 to 39 with primary liver carcinoma and hepatitis B virus infection. The chain couples TRBV12-3 or TRBV12-4 to TRBJ1-2; 7 bases match TRBD1. CDR3 DNA sequence: TGTGCCAGCAGGGGGACAGTAAGAGGCTACACCTTC. It is translated as CASRGTVRGYTF.